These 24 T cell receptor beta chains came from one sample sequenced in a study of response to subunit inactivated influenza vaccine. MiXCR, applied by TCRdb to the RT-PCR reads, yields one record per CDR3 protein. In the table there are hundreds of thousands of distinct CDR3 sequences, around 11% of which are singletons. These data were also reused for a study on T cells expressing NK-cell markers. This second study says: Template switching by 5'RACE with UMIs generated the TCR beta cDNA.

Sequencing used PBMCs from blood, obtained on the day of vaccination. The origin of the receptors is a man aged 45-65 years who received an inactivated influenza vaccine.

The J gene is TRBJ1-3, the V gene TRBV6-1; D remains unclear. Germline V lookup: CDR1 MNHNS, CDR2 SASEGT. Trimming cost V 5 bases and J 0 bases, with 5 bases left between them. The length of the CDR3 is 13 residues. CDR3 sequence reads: CASSTDSGNTIYF. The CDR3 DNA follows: TGTGCCAGCAGTACGGACTCTGGAAACACCATATATTTT.

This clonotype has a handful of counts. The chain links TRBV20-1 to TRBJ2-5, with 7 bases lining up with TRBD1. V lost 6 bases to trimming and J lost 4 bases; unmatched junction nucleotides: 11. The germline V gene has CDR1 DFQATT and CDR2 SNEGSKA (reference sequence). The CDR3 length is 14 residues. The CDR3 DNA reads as TGCAGTGCCAAAAGGGGGCGGCGTGGAGAGACCCAGTACTTC. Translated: CSAKRGRRGETQYF.

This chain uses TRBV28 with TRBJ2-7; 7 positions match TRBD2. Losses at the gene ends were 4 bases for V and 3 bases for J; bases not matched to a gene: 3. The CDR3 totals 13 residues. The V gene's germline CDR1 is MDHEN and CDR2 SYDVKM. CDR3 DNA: TGTGCCAGCAGTTCTCTAGCGGTCTACGAGCAGTACTTC. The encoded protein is CASSSLAVYEQYF.

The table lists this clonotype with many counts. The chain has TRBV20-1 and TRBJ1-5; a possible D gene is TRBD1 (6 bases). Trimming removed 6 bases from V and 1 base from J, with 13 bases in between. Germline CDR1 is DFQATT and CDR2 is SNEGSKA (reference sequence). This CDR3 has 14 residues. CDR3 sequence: CSADTGSSNQPQHF. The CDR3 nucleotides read TGCAGTGCGGACACAGGGTCCAGCAATCAGCCCCAGCATTTT.

The CDR3 protein is CASSQDYRGGTEAFF. As DNA, the CDR3 is TGTGCCAGCAGCCAAGATTACAGGGGGGGCACTGAAGCTTTCTTT. The chain is built from TRBV4-2 and TRBJ1-1, with 8 positions matching TRBD1. Unmatched junction bases numbered 4, after V lost 0 bases and J lost 4 bases. In germline, CDR1 is LGHNA, CDR2 YNFKEQ. The CDR3 contains 15 residues.

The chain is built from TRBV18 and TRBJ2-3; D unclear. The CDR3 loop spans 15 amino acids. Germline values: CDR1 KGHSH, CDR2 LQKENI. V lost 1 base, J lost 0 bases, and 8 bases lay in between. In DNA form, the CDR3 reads TGTGCCAGCTCACCACGGTACACTAGCACAGATACGCAGTATTTT. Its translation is CASSPRYTSTDTQYF.

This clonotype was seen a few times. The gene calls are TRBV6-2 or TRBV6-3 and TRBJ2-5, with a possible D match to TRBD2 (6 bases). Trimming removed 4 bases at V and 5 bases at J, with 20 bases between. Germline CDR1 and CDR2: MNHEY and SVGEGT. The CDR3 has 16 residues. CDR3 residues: CASSSNRDSRGETQYF. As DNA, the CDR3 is TGTGCCAGCAGTTCGAACCGGGACTCCCGAGGGGAGACCCAGTACTTC.

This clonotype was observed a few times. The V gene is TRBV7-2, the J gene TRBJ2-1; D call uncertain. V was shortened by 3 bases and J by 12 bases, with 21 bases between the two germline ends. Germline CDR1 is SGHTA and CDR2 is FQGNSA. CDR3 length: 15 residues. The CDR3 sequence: CASSFTQRDNDGQFF. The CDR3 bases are TGTGCCAGCAGCTTTACACAGCGCGACAATGATGGGCAGTTCTTC.

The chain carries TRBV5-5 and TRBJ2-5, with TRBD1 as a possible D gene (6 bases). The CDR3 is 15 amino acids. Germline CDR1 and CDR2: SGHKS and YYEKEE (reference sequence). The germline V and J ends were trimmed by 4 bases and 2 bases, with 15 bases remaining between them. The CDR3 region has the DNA TGTGCCAGCAGCCCCCGGACAGTTCCTCAAGAGACCCAGTACTTC. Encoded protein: CASSPRTVPQETQYF. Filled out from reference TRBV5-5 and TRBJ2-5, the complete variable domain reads DAGVTQSPTHLIKTRGQQVTLRCSPISGHKSVSWYQQVLGQGPQFIFQYYEKEERGRGNFPDRFSARQFPNYSSELNVNALLLGDSALYLCASSPRTVPQETQYFGPGTRLLVL.

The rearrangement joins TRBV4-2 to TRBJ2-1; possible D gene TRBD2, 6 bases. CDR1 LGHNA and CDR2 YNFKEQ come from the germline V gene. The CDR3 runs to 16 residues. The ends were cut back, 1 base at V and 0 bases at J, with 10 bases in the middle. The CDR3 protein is CASSQGGRSSYNEQFF. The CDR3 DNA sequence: TGTGCCAGCAGCCAAGGAGGGAGGAGCTCCTACAATGAGCAGTTCTTC.

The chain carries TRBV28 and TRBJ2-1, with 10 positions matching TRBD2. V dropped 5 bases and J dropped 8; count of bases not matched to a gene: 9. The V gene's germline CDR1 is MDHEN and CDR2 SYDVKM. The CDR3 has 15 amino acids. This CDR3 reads CASSPGSGRRYEQFF. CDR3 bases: TGTGCCAGCAGTCCGGGTAGCGGGAGGCGGTATGAGCAGTTCTTC.

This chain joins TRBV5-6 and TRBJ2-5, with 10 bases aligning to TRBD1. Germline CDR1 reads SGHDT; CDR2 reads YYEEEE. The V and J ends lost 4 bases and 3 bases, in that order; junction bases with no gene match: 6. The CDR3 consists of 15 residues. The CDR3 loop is CASSRGQGLEETQYF. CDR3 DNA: TGTGCCAGCAGCCGGGGACAGGGGCTTGAAGAGACCCAGTACTTC.

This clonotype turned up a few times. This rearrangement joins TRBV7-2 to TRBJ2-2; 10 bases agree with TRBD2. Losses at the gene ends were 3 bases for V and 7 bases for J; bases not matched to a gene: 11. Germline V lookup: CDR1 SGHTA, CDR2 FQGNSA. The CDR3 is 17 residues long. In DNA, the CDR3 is TGTGCCAGCAGCTTGGGGATCCTAGCGGGAGATATCGGGGAGCTGTTTTTT. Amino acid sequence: CASSLGILAGDIGELFF. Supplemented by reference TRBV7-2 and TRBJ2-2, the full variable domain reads GAGVSQSPSNKVTEKGKDVELRCDPISGHTALYWYRQSLGQGLEFLIYFQGNSAPDKSGLPSDRFSAERTGGSVSTLTIQRTQQEDSAVYLCASSLGILAGDIGELFFGEGSRLTVL.

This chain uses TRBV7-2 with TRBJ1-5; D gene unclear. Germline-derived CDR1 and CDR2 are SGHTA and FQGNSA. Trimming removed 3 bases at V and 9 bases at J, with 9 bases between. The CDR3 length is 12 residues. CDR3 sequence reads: CASSFKNGPQHF. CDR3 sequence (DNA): TGTGCCAGCAGCTTCAAGAACGGGCCCCAGCATTTT.

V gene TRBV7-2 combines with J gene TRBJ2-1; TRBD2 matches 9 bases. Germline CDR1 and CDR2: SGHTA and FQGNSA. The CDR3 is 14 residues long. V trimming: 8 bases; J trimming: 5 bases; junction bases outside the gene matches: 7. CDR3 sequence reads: CASRPTSGNNEQFF. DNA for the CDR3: TGTGCCAGCCGACCGACTAGCGGAAACAATGAGCAGTTCTTC.

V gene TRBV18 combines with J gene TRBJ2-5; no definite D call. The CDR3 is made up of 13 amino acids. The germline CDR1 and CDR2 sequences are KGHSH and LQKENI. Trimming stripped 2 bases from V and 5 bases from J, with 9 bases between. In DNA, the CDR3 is TGTGCCAGCTCACCAGACACTCGGGAGACCCAGTACTTC. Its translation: CASSPDTRETQYF.

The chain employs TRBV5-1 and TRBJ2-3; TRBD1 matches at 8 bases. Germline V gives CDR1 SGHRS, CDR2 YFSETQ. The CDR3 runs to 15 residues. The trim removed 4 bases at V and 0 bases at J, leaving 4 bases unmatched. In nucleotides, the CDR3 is TGCGCCAGCAGCACAGGGGGAAAGAGCACAGATACGCAGTATTTT. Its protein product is CASSTGGKSTDTQYF.

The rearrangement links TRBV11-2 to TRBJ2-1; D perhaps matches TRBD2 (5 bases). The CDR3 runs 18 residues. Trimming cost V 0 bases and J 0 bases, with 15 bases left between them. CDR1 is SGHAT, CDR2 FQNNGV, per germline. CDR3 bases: TGTGCCAGCAGCTTAGATCTCACTAGAAAATACTCCTACAATGAGCAGTTCTTC. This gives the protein CASSLDLTRKYSYNEQFF.

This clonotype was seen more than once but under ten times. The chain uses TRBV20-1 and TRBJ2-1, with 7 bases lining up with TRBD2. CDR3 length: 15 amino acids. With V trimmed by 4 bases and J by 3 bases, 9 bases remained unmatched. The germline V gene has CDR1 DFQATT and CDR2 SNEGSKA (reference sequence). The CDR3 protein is CSAKSQGGVYNEQFF. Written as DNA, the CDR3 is TGCAGTGCTAAGAGCCAGGGAGGGGTCTACAATGAGCAGTTCTTC.

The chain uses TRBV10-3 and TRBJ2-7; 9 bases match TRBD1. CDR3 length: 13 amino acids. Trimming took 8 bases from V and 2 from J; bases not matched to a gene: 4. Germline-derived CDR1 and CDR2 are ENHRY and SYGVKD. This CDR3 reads CAIGDRVPYEQYF. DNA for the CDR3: TGTGCCATCGGGGACAGGGTACCCTACGAGCAGTACTTC.

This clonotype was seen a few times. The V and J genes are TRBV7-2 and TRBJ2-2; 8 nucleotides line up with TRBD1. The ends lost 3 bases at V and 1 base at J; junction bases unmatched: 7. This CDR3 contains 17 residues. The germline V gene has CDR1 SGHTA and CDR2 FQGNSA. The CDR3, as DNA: TGTGCCAGCAGCTTTAGTGGGGGGACAGGGAACACCGGGGAGCTGTTTTTT. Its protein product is CASSFSGGTGNTGELFF.

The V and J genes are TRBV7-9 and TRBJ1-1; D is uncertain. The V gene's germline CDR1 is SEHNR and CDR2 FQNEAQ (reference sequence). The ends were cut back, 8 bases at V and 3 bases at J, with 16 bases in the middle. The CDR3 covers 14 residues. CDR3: CASRRVTEDTEAFF. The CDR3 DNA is TGTGCCAGCCGGCGCGTTACGGAGGACACTGAAGCTTTCTTT.

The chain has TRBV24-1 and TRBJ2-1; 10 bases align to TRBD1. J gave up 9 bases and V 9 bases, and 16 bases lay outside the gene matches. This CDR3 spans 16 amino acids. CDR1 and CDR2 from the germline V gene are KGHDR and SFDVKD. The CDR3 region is CATGSRDRGPLGEQFF. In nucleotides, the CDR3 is TGTGCCACCGGGTCCCGGGACAGGGGCCCCCTGGGTGAGCAGTTCTTC.

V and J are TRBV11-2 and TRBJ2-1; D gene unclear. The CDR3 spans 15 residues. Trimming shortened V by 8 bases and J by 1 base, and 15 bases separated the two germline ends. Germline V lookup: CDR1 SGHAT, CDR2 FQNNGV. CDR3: CASLGRVGSYNEQFF. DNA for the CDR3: TGTGCCAGCCTCGGTAGGGTTGGGTCCTACAATGAGCAGTTCTTC.